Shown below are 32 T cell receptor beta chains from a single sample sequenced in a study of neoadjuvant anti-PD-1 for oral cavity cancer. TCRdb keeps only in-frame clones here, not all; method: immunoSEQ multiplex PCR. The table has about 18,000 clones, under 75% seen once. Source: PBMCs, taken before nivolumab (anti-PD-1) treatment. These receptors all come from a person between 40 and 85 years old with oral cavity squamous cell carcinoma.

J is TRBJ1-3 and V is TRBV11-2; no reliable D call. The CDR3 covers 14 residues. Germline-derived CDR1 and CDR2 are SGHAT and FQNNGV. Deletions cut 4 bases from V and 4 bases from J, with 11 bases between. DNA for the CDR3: TGTGCCAGCAGCTCCCAAGCGGGGGGAAACACCATATATTTT. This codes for CASSSQAGGNTIYF.

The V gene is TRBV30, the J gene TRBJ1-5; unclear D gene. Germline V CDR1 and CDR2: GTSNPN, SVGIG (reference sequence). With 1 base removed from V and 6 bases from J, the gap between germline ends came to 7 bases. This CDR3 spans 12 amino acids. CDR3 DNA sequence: TGTGCCTGGAGTGCCCCAGGTCAGCCCCAGCATTTT. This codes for CAWSAPGQPQHF.

The CDR3: CASSLSRGSSYNEQFF. CDR3 sequence (DNA): TGTGCCAGCAGCTTATCCAGGGGGAGCTCCTACAATGAGCAGTTCTTC. This rearrangement joins TRBV7-2 to TRBJ2-1; 7 positions match TRBD1. Germline V gene data show CDR1 as SGHTA and CDR2 as FQGNSA. V lost 2 bases, J lost 0 bases, and 4 bases stayed unmatched. The CDR3 runs to 16 residues. Full variable domain (outside the CDR3, taken from reference TRBV7-2 and TRBJ2-1): GAGVSQSPSNKVTEKGKDVELRCDPISGHTALYWYRQSLGQGLEFLIYFQGNSAPDKSGLPSDRFSAERTGGSVSTLTIQRTQQEDSAVYLCASSLSRGSSYNEQFFGPGTRLTVL.

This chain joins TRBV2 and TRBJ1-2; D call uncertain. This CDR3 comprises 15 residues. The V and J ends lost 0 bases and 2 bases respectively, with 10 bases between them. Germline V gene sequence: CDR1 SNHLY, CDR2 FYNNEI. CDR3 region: CASSEAPPRNYGYTF. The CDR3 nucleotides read TGTGCCAGCAGTGAAGCGCCACCCCGAAACTATGGCTACACCTTC.

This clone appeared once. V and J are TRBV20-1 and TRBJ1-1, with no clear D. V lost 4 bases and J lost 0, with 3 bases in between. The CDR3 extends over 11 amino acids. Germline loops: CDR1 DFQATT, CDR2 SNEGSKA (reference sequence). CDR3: CSANVNTEAFF. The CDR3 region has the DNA TGCAGTGCTAACGTGAACACTGAAGCTTTCTTT.

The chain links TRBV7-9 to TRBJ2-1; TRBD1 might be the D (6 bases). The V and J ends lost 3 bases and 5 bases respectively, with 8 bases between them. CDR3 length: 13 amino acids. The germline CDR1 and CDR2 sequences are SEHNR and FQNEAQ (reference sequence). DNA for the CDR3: TGTGCCAGCAGCTTCGGACAGAACAATGAGCAGTTCTTC. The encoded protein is CASSFGQNNEQFF.

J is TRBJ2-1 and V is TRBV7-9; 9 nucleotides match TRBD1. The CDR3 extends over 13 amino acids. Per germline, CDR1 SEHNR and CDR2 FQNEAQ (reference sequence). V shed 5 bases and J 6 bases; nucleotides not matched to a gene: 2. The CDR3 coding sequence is TGTGCCAGCAGCATGACAGGGGGCAATGAGCAGTTCTTC. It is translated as CASSMTGGNEQFF. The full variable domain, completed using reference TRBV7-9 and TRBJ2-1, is DTGVSQNPRHKITKRGQNVTFRCDPISEHNRLYWYRQTLGQGPEFLTYFQNEAQLEKSRLLSDRFSAERPKGSFSTLEIQRTEQGDSAMYLCASSMTGGNEQFFGPGTRLTVL.

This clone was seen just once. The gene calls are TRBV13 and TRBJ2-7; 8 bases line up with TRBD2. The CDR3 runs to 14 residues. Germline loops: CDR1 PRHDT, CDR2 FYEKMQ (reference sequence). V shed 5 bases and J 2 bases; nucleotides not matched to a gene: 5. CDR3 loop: CASSTTGLAYEQYF. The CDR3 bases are TGTGCCAGCAGCACAACGGGACTAGCCTACGAGCAGTACTTC.

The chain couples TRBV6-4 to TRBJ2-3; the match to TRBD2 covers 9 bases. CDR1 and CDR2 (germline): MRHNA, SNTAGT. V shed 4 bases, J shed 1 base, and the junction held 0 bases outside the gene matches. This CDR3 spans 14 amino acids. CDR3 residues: CASSGTSGTDTQYF. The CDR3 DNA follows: TGTGCCAGCAGTGGGACTAGCGGCACAGATACGCAGTATTTT.

CDR3 in DNA: TGTGCCAGCAGTTTAGGGGTCGGTTTGAACACTGAAGCTTTCTTT. It specifies CASSLGVGLNTEAFF. This chain connects TRBV27 to TRBJ1-1; no definite D call. This CDR3 has 15 residues. Per the germline V gene, CDR1 is MNHEY and CDR2 is SMNVEV (reference sequence). V lost 2 bases and J 0 bases, leaving 10 bases between the germline ends.

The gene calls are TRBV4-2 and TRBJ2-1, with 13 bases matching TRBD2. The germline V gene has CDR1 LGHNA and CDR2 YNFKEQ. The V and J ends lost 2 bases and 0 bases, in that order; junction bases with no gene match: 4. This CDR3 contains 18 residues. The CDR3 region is CASSQRGLAGDSYNEQFF. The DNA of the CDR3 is TGTGCCAGCAGCCAAAGAGGACTAGCGGGAGACTCCTACAATGAGCAGTTCTTC.

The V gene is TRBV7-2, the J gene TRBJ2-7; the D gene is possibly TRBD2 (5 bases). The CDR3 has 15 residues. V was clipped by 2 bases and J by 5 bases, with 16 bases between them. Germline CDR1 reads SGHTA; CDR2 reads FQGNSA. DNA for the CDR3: TGTGCCAGCAGCTTAATACTGACGGACGGGGACGAGCAGTACTTC. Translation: CASSLILTDGDEQYF.

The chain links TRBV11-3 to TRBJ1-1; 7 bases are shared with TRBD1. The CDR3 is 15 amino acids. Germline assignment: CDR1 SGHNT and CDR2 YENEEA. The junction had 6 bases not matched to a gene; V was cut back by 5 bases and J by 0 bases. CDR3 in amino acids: CASSGGTDLNTEAFF. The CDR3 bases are TGTGCCAGCAGCGGGGGGACAGACCTGAACACTGAAGCTTTCTTT.

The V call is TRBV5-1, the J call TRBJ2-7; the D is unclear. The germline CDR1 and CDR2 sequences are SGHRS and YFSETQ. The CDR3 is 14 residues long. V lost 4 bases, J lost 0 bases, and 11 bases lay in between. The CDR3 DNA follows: TGCGCCAGCAGCCTAGGTGGAAGCTCCTACGAGCAGTACTTC. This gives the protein CASSLGGSSYEQYF. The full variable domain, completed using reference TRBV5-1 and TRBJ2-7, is KAGVTQTPRYLIKTRGQQVTLSCSPISGHRSVSWYQQTPGQGLQFLFEYFSETQRNKGNFPGRFSGRQFSNSRSEMNVSTLELGDSALYLCASSLGGSSYEQYFGPGTRLTVT.

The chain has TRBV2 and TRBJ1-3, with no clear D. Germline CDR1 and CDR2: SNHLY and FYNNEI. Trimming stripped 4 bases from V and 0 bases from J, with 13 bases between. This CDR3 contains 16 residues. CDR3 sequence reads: CASSVGLLNSGNTIYF. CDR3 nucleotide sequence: TGTGCCAGCAGTGTAGGGCTCCTTAACTCTGGAAACACCATATATTTT.

The CDR3 sequence is CASRGQGANTDTQYF. The CDR3 DNA reads TGTGCCTCGAGAGGACAGGGGGCGAACACAGATACGCAGTATTTT. V and J are TRBV30 and TRBJ2-3, with TRBD1 matching 11 bases. The V gene's germline CDR1 is GTSNPN and CDR2 SVGIG (reference sequence). The J segment lost 2 bases and the V segment lost 7 bases, leaving 8 bases of the junction unmatched. There are 15 residues in the CDR3.

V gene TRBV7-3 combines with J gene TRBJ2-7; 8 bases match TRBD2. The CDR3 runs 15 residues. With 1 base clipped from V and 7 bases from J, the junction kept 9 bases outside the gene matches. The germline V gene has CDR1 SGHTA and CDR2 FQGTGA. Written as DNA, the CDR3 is TGTGCCAGCAGCTTAATGCAAGCGGGAGTGGTAGAGCAGTACTTC. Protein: CASSLMQAGVVEQYF.

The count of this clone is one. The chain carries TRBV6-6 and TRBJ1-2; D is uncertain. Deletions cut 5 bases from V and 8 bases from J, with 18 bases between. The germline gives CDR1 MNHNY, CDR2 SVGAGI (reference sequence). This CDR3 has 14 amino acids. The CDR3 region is CASSTRAAAGGYTF. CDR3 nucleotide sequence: TGTGCCAGCAGTACTCGTGCGGCGGCCGGAGGCTACACCTTC.

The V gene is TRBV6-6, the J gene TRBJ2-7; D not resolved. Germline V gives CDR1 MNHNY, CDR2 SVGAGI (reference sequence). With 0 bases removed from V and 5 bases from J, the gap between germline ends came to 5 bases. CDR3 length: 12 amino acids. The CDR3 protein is CASSYSHNEQYF. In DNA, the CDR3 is TGTGCCAGCAGTTACTCACACAACGAGCAGTACTTC.

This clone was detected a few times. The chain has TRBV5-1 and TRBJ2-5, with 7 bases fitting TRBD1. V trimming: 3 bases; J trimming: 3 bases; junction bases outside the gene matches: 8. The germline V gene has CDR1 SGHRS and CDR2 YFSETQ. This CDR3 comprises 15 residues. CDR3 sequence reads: CASSSLQGPKETQYF. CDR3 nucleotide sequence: TGCGCCAGCAGCTCGTTACAGGGGCCAAAAGAGACCCAGTACTTC.

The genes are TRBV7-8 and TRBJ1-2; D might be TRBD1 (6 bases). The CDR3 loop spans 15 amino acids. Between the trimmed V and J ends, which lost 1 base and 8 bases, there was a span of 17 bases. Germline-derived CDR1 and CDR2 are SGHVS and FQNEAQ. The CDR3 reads CASSLGLQGRDGYTF. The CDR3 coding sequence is TGTGCCAGCAGCTTAGGCTTGCAGGGGAGGGACGGCTACACCTTC.

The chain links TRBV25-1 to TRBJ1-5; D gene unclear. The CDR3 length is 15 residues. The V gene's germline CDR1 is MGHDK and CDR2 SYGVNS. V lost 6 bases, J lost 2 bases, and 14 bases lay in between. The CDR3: CASRVSDSRNQPQHF. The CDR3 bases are TGTGCCAGCAGGGTCTCGGACTCCCGCAATCAGCCCCAGCATTTT. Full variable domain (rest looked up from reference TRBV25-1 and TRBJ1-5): EADIYQTPRYLVIGTGKKITLECSQTMGHDKMYWYQQDPGMELHLIHYSYGVNSTEKGDLSSESTVSRIRTEHFPLTLESARPSHTSQYLCASRVSDSRNQPQHFGDGTRLSIL.

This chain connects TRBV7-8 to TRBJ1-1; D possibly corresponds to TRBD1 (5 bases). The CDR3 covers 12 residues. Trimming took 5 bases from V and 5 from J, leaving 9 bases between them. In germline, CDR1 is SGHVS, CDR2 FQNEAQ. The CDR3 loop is CASSPRVTEAFF. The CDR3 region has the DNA TGTGCCAGCAGCCCCAGGGTAACTGAAGCTTTCTTT.

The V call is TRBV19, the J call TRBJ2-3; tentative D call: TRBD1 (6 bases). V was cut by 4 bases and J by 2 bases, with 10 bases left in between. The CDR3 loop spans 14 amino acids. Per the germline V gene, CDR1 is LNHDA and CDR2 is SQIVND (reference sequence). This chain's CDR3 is CASSKGVPTDTQYF. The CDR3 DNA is TGTGCCAGTAGTAAGGGGGTCCCCACAGATACGCAGTATTTT.

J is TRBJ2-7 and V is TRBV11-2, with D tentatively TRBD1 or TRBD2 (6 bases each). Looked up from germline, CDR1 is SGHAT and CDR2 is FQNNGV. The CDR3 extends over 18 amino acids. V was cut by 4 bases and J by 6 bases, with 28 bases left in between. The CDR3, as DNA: TGTGCCAGCAGCTACTGGGGGGCCGGGACTTCGACCGGACGCGAGCAGTACTTC. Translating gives CASSYWGAGTSTGREQYF.

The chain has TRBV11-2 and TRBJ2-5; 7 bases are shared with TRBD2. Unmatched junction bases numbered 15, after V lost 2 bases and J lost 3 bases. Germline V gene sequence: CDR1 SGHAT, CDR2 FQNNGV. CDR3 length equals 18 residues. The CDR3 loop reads CASSLSFRDRLAEETQYF. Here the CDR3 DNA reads TGTGCCAGCAGCTTAAGCTTCCGCGATAGGCTAGCGGAAGAGACCCAGTACTTC.

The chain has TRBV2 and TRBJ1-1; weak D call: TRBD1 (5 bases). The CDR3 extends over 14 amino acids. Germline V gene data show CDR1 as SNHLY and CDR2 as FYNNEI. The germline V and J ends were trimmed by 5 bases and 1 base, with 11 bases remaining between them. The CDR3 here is CASSPRGGNTEAFF. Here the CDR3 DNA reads TGTGCCAGCAGTCCTAGGGGAGGGAACACTGAAGCTTTCTTT.

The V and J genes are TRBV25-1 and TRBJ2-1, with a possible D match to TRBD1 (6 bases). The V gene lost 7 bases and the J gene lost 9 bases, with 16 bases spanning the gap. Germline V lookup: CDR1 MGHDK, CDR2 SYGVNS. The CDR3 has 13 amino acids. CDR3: CASTTLRGVEQFF. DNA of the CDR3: TGTGCCAGCACCACCCTCAGGGGAGTTGAGCAGTTCTTC.

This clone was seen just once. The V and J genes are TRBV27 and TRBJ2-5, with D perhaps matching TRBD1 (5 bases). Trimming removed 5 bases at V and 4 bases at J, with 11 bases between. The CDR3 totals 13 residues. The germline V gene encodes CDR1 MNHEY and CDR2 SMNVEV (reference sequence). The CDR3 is CASSPNTGETQYF. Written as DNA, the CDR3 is TGTGCCAGCAGTCCAAACACAGGAGAGACCCAGTACTTC.

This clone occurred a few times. The CDR3 nucleotides are TGTGCCAGCAGTTTTGAAGGGCCCTATAGCAATCAGCCCCAGCATTTT. This encodes CASSFEGPYSNQPQHF. The chain links TRBV27 to TRBJ1-5; D remains unclear. The CDR3 runs to 16 residues. CDR1 and CDR2 from the germline V gene are MNHEY and SMNVEV (reference sequence). V was clipped by 3 bases and J by 0 bases, with 12 bases between them.

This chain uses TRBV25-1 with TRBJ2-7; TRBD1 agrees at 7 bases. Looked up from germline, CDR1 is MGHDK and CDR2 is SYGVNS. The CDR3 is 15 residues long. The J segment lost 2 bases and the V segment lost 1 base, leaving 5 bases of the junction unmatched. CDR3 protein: CASSESGTVPYEQYF. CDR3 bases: TGTGCCAGCAGTGAATCGGGGACAGTCCCCTACGAGCAGTACTTC.

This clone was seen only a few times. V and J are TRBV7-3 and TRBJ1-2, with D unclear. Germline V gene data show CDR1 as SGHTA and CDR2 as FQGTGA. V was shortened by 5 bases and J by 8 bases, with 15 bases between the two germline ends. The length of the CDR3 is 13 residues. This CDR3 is CASSEWAGGGYTF. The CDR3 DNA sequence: TGTGCCAGCAGCGAGTGGGCCGGCGGGGGCTACACCTTC.